Listed below are T cell receptor beta chains from one sample, sequenced in a study of T cells in Graves' hyperthyroidism and ophthalmopathy. TCRdb re-called the multiplex PCR reads through MiXCR, storing one row per CDR3 protein. The sample includes about 540,000 distinct CDR3 sequences, around 42% seen only once; the top ten take approximately 8.2%. Sequencing was carried out using peripheral blood or thyroid tissue (not recorded which). The receptors were gathered from a woman aged 18 to 35 with Graves' hyperthyroidism. Each CDR3 is given with its conserved first and last residue. Each record gives: D gene, clone size, J gene, V gene, CDR3 protein, CDR3 DNA. A D gene is named only where the DNA matches it firmly. Expanded clones are given a class, and other clones once, few, many or no size at all.

- | - | TRBJ1-1 | TRBV6-5 | CASSPHFDTEAFF | TGTGCCAGCAGTCCCCACTTCGACACTGAAGCTTTCTTT
- | many | TRBJ2-5 | TRBV10-3 | CAISPGSEGVRQETQYF | TGTGCCATCAGTCCAGGGTCGGAGGGCGTTAGACAAGAGACCCAGTACTTC
- | few | TRBJ1-2 | TRBV15 | CATSRDLGAGYTF | TGTGCCACCAGCAGAGATCTTGGGGCTGGCTACACCTTC
- | - | TRBJ1-1 | TRBV2 | CASSEAPCTEAFF | TGTGCCAGCAGTGAAGCTCCGTGCACTGAAGCTTTCTTT
TRBD1 | many | TRBJ1-1 | TRBV7-2 | CASSQGQGGTEAFF | TGTGCCAGCAGCCAAGGACAGGGCGGCACTGAAGCTTTCTTT
TRBD2 | few | TRBJ2-2 | TRBV7-9 | CASSSGLAAAGELFF | TGTGCCAGCAGCTCGGGACTAGCGGCGGCCGGGGAGCTGTTTTTT
TRBD1 | - | TRBJ2-7 | TRBV7-2 | CASSQDPGKSGQTYEQYF | TGTGCCAGCAGCCAAGATCCTGGCAAGTCGGGACAGACCTACGAGCAGTACTTC
TRBD1 | few | TRBJ2-5 | TRBV5-8 | CASTPSGTGGQETQYF | TGTGCCAGCACCCCGTCAGGGACAGGGGGCCAAGAGACCCAGTACTTC
- | many | TRBJ1-2 | TRBV7-9 | CASSPLNTGLSGYTF | TGTGCCAGCAGCCCACTGAATACAGGGCTGAGTGGCTACACCTTC
- | few | TRBJ1-2 | TRBV7-6 | CASSPGPKYGYTF | TGTGCCAGCAGCCCCGGCCCAAAATATGGCTACACCTTC
TRBD1 | few | TRBJ1-5 | TRBV9 | CASSVGTGKSNQPQHF | TGTGCCAGCAGCGTGGGGACAGGGAAGAGCAATCAGCCCCAGCATTTT